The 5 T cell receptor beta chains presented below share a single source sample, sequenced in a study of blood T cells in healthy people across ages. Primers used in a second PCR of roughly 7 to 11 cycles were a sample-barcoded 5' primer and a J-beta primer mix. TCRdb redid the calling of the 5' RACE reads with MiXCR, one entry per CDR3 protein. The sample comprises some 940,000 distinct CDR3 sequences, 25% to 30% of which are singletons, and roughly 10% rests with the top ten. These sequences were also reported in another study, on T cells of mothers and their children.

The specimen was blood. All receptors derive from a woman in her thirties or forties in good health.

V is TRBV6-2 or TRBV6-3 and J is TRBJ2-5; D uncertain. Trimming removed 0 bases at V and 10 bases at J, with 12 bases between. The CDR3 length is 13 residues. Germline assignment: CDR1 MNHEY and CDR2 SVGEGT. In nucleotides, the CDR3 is TGTGCCAGCAGTTACTCTAGATTGGCCGGCCAGTACTTC. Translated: CASSYSRLAGQYF.

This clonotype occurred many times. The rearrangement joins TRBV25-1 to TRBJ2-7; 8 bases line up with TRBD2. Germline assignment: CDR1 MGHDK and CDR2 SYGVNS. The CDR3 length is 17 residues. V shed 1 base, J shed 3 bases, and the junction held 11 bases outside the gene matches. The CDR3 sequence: CASSEFRGGGSDYEQYF. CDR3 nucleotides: TGTGCCAGCAGTGAATTCCGGGGGGGCGGATCGGACTACGAGCAGTACTTC.

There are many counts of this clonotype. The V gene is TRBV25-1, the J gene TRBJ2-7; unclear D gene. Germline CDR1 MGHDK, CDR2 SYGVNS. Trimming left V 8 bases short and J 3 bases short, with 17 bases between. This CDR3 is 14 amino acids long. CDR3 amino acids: CASSLIGPLYEQYF. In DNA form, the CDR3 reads TGTGCCAGCTCCCTCATAGGTCCCCTCTACGAGCAGTACTTC.

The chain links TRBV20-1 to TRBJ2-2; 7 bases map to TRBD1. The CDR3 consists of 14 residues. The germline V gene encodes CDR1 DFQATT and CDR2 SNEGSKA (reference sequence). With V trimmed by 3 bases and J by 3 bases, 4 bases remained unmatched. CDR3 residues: CSASPGGDTGELFF. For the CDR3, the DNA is TGCAGTGCTAGTCCAGGGGGAGACACCGGGGAGCTGTTTTTT.

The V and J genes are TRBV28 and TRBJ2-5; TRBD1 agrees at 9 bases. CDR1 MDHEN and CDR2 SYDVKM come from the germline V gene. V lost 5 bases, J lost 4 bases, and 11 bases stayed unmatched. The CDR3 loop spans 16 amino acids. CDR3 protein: CASSLGTGTSRETQYF. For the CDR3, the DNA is TGTGCCAGCAGTCTGGGGACAGGGACCTCTCGAGAGACCCAGTACTTC.